Below, one T cell receptor (beta chain) is given with its context. Its specificity is unknown. Libraries were prepared by immunoSEQ multiplex PCR; TCRdb keeps only in-frame clonotypes and omits some of them. The sample includes around 80,000 clones, 90% to 96% of them seen just once. CDR3 length: 13 amino acids. Trimming removed 4 bases at V and 6 bases at J, with 14 bases between. Germline V gives CDR1 SGHRS, CDR2 YFSETQ. Time point here: recipient sample about 28 days before transplant, after cytoreduction. The data were obtained in a study of T cell clonotyping in hematopoietic cell transplantation. Findings of the study overall: Without cell sorting, CD4 versus CD8 contributions remain unresolved. Broader posttransplant TCR repertoire diversity was predicted by graft donor and pretransplant recipient Inverse Simpson Index values.

Specimen: peripheral blood mononuclear cells, collected before stem cell transplant. The clonotype comes from a woman in her forties or fifties with acute myeloid leukemia. Some clones in this sample may be carry-over from other donors' samples. The rearrangement joins TRBV5-1 to TRBJ2-7; no clear D. The CDR3 DNA sequence: TGCGCCAGCAGCCCCTTGGATACGGCCGAGCAGTACTTC. It encodes CASSPLDTAEQYF.